This T cell receptor (beta chain) is drawn from a study of T cells in women clearing cervical HPV infection. Study conclusions and caveats: Each sample's T-cell count was unknown, possibly confounding richness.

TCR beta CDR3 amplified by multiplex PCR from roughly 1,100 ng genomic DNA. Some clones are missing from TCRdb's copy, which holds only in-frame ones; the method was immunoSEQ multiplex PCR. The sample totals tens of thousands of clones. Germline V gene lookup returns CDR1 SGHTA and CDR2 FQGNSA. Trimming shortened V by 5 bases and J by 2 bases, and 16 bases separated the two germline ends. The CDR3 length is 15 residues. As concerns this clone: The antigen is undetermined. The read gets to within 3 residues of the CDR3 end, and the germline J gene fills in the rest.

This clonotype was sampled from a woman between 18 and 70 years old with a cervical HPV16 infection that either progressed to CIN3+ or cleared (not recorded which). The V and J genes are TRBV7-2 and TRBJ2-7, with a weak D call TRBD1 (5 bases). The sample consisted of blood buffy coat. The CDR3 protein is CASSLSPGSTYEQYF. The CDR3 bases that were read are TGTGCCAGCAGCCTTAGCCCAGGGTCGACCTACGAG.